This T cell receptor beta chain was retrieved from a study of blood T cells in healthy people across ages. Between the trimmed V and J ends, which lost 3 bases and 7 bases, there was a span of 19 bases. CDR1 and CDR2 from the germline V gene are DFQATT and SNEGSKA (reference sequence). The CDR3 spans 15 residues. A sample-barcoded 5' primer and a J-beta primer mix were used in a second PCR of about 7 to 12 cycles. Every molecule of cDNA carried a tag from a template-switch adaptor with 12 random nucleotides. TCRdb fed the 5' RACE reads into MiXCR, producing one record per CDR3 protein. The sample lists about 1.4 million distinct CDR3 sequences, roughly 59% occurring once.

The sample comprised blood. This TCR was recovered from a man between 18 and 29 years old in good health. The chain combines TRBV20-1 with TRBJ2-1; D gene ambiguous. The chain's CDR3 is CSASRDIFPPNEQFF. The DNA of the CDR3 is TGCAGTGCTAGCCGAGACATTTTCCCACCAAATGAGCAGTTCTTC.